This T cell receptor (beta chain) was sequenced in a study of T cell responses to AZD1222 COVID-19 vaccine. Trimming took 3 bases from V and 2 from J; bases not matched to a gene: 0. This CDR3 is built from 13 residues. Clones were sequenced by immunoSEQ multiplex PCR, and TCRdb holds only the in-frame ones, with some missing. This sample yields about 160,000 clones, of which 90% to 95% are seen a single time; 3.5% to 4% belongs to the top ten. The sample consisted of peripheral blood, taken 28 days after the second AZD1222 dose. This chain links TRBV12-3 or TRBV12-4 with TRBJ1-2; 7 bases match TRBD1. The source is an adult who received the AZD1222 COVID-19 vaccine. CDR3 loop: CASSLDRNYGYTF. In DNA, the CDR3 is TGTGCCAGCAGTTTGGACAGGAACTATGGCTACACCTTC.